This TCR beta chain was recovered during a study of yellow fever vaccine responses in identical twins. In its sample, this clonotype was seen once. As yet, its antigen is unknown. Using its own MiXCR run on the RT-PCR reads, TCRdb lists one record per CDR3 protein. The data hold 3,500 to 5,000 distinct CDR3 sequences, with approximately 85% observed a single time. The study, taken as a whole, reports: On the reported evidence, twins' vaccine T cell responses seemed partly convergent and partly personalized.

CDR1 is ENHRY, CDR2 SYGVKD, per germline. The CDR3 is 13 amino acids. V lost 5 bases to trimming and J lost 9 bases, with 14 bases between them. The rearrangement links TRBV10-3 to TRBJ1-5; a possible D gene is TRBD1 (6 bases). The sample was T cells from blood (PBMCs), unsorted or a sorted subset (not recorded which), taken before or after yellow fever vaccination (not recorded which). The receptor's source is a woman between 18 and 29 years old who received the yellow fever vaccine. CDR3 nucleotide sequence: TGTGCCATCAGTCAGCTCGGGGGCCCGCCCCAGCATTTT. Translation gives CAISQLGGPPQHF.